This TCR beta chain came from a study of blood T cell repertoires in COVID-19. V was shortened by 7 bases and J by 3 bases, with 17 bases between the two germline ends. Germline V gene data show CDR1 as SGHNT and CDR2 as YYREEE (reference sequence). CDR3 length: 14 residues. The age range of participants was roughly 18 to 90 years, with residence in about two dozen US areas. Participant reports of clinical history set cohort assignment. Recovered Cohort 3 donors showed two negative PCRs, clearance, or symptom resolution. As originally analysed: The assay estimated nucleated cells by amplifying reference gene primers. Generated by immunoSEQ multiplex PCR, the TCRdb table keeps only in-frame clones and is missing some. V, J and clone size are taken as reported in that table, and D and trimming were inferred from the DNA itself. The top ten clones hold approximately 2.2% of a sample with about 200,000 clones, around 87% of them seen once.

The chain links TRBV5-4 to TRBJ2-7, with D possibly TRBD2 on 5 matching bases. Material for sequencing was PBMCs or T cells enriched from blood (not recorded which). This clonotype originated in a woman between 25 and 40 years old who had recovered from COVID-19. The CDR3 DNA sequence: TGTGCCAGCGCCCCCGGCGGGCCCTTCTACGAGCAGTACTTC. As protein: CASAPGGPFYEQYF.